These T cell receptor beta chains were read from a single sample in a study of T cell responses to AZD1222 COVID-19 vaccine. The repertoire was sequenced with immunoSEQ multiplex PCR; TCRdb's copy has only in-frame clones and lacks some. Here the sample spans approximately 130,000 clones, roughly 87% being singletons. The material was peripheral blood, obtained 28 days after the second AZD1222 dose. The origin of the receptors is an adult who received the AZD1222 COVID-19 vaccine. Each CDR3 is given with its conserved first and last residue. A D gene is named only where the DNA matches it firmly. Size is omitted from some rows. Given values are once, few, many or a class for expanded clones.

j_call	v_call	clone_size	d_call	cdr3_nt	cdr3_aa
TRBJ1-1	TRBV9	NA	TRBD1	TGTGCCAGCAGCGTAGGGACCCCACAGGGGTGGGTGAACACTGAAGCTTTCTTT	CASSVGTPQGWVNTEAFF
TRBJ2-2	TRBV12-3/TRBV12-4	NA	NA	TGTGCCAGCAGCAGGGTCACCGGGGAGCTGTTTTTT	CASSRVTGELFF
TRBJ1-6	TRBV18	once	NA	TGTGCCAGCTCACCGGCGGCAGGGTCGTTGTCACCCCTCCACTTT	CASSPAAGSLSPLHF
TRBJ1-5	TRBV27	NA	TRBD1	TGTGCCAGCAGTCAGACAGGGTTTGGGAATCAGCCCCAGCATTTT	CASSQTGFGNQPQHF
TRBJ2-7	TRBV11-3	NA	TRBD2	TGTGCCAGCAGCTTCCCTAGGGGTAGCGGGGGAACATACGAGCAGTACTTC	CASSFPRGSGGTYEQYF
TRBJ2-1	TRBV5-1	NA	TRBD2	TGCGCCAGCAGCGTTATGCTAGCGGGAGAGAATAATGAGCAGTTCTTC	CASSVMLAGENNEQFF
TRBJ2-1	TRBV19	few	NA	TGTGCCAGTAGTTACAGGACAGGGAGGGTGCATGAGCAGTTCTTC	CASSYRTGRVHEQFF
TRBJ2-7	TRBV28	NA	NA	TGTGCCAGCAGTTCTCGGAGGCAACAGAACTCCTACGAGCAGTACTTC	CASSSRRQQNSYEQYF
TRBJ1-5	TRBV6-5	NA	NA	TGTGCCAGCAGTTACCAGTATAGCAATCAGCCCCAGCATTTT	CASSYQYSNQPQHF
TRBJ1-1	TRBV4-1	few	NA	TGCGCCAGCAGCCAAGCGGGGGTTGGCACTGAAGCTTTCTTT	CASSQAGVGTEAFF
TRBJ1-1	TRBV5-6	NA	NA	TGTGCCAGCAGCTCGAAGAACTCAGGGGATACTGAAGCTTTCTTT	CASSSKNSGDTEAFF
TRBJ2-7	TRBV5-1	NA	NA	TGCGCCAGCAGCTTGGGCTTCTTAAGCTCCTACGAGCAGTACTTC	CASSLGFLSSYEQYF
TRBJ1-5	TRBV6-1	few	TRBD1	TGTGCCAGCAGTGATTGGGGACAGGCCCATCAGCCCCAGCATTTT	CASSDWGQAHQPQHF
TRBJ2-3	TRBV3-1/TRBV3-2	NA	NA	TGTGCCAGCAGCCAAGTTCCCCCCTCGACCACAGATACGCAGTATTTT	CASSQVPPSTTDTQYF
TRBJ1-2	TRBV5-1	NA	TRBD1	TGCGCCAGCAGCTCGCAGGGGGCGACGAATGGCTACACCTTC	CASSSQGATNGYTF
TRBJ1-4	TRBV5-6	NA	TRBD1	TGTGCCAGCAGCCTCGGGACAGTCAATGAAAAACTGTTTTTT	CASSLGTVNEKLFF
TRBJ1-4	TRBV19	NA	NA	TGTGCCAGTAAATCGACTTTCGGGAATGAAAAACTGTTTTTT	CASKSTFGNEKLFF
TRBJ1-6	TRBV3-1/TRBV3-2	once	NA	TGTGCCAGCACTGGGGAGGGATCACCCCTCCACTTT	CASTGEGSPLHF
TRBJ2-5	TRBV5-1	NA	TRBD1	TGCGCCAGCAGCTCAAATACAGGGGGACAAGAGACCCAGTACTTC	CASSSNTGGQETQYF
TRBJ2-7	TRBV7-8	NA	NA	TGTGCCAGCAGCTCGGGACATACCATTTCCCAGAGCTACGAGCAGTACTTC	CASSSGHTISQSYEQYF
TRBJ2-7	TRBV5-6	NA	NA	TGTGCCAGCAGCTTGGGGTACGAGCAGTACTTC	CASSLGYEQYF
TRBJ2-7	TRBV30	NA	NA	TGTGCCTGGAGTGCTGGTTACGAGCAGTACTTC	CAWSAGYEQYF
TRBJ1-6	TRBV30	NA	NA	TGTGCCTGGAGTGTAAGGCAGAGTTCACCCCTCCACTTT	CAWSVRQSSPLHF
TRBJ2-5	TRBV2	NA	NA	TGTGCCAGCACCCCCGGGACATGGCGAGAGACCCAGTACTTC	CASTPGTWRETQYF
TRBJ1-3	TRBV27	NA	NA	TGTGCCAGCAGAGAGGAGGGGGGCGGAAACACCATATATTTT	CASREEGGGNTIYF
TRBJ1-5	TRBV27	NA	NA	TGTGCCAGCAGATTCACAGGGACCAACCAGCCCCAGCATTTT	CASRFTGTNQPQHF
TRBJ1-4	TRBV6-5	NA	NA	TGTGCCAGCAGACCCGGGTATCATGAAAAACTGTTTTTT	CASRPGYHEKLFF
TRBJ2-5	TRBV30	NA	NA	TGTGCCTGGAGTGTACTGGGGGAAGAGACCCAGTACTTC	CAWSVLGEETQYF
TRBJ2-2	TRBV28	NA	TRBD2	TGTGCCAGCAGACTAACTAGCGGGGGGACTCACGGCGGGGAGCTGTTTTTT	CASRLTSGGTHGGELFF
TRBJ1-5	TRBV30	NA	TRBD1	TGTGCCTATGCCCGGGACAGCAATAGCAATCAGCCCCAGCATTTT	CAYARDSNSNQPQHF
TRBJ2-3	TRBV4-3	NA	TRBD2	TGCGCCAGCAGCTTTCAGTATAGCGGGGGCGAAGATACGCAGTATTTT	CASSFQYSGGEDTQYF
TRBJ1-3	TRBV6-4	NA	TRBD1	TGTGCCAGCAGTGACAGACAGGGTAGGATAGGAAACACCATATATTTT	CASSDRQGRIGNTIYF
TRBJ2-7	TRBV24-1	NA	NA	TGTGCCACCAGGAATGCCCCCGCCTACGTTTTGTATTACGAGCAGTACTTC	CATRNAPAYVLYYEQYF
TRBJ1-4	TRBV19	NA	NA	TGTGCCAGTAGTATCGGCTCGGCTAATGAAAAACTGTTTTTT	CASSIGSANEKLFF
TRBJ2-5	TRBV2	NA	NA	TGTGCCAGCAGTGAGGGGACACCTCAAGAGACCCAGTACTTC	CASSEGTPQETQYF
TRBJ1-6	TRBV18	NA	NA	TGTGCCAGCTCACGTCGGGACCTTCTCTCCTATAATTCACCCCTCCACTTT	CASSRRDLLSYNSPLHF
TRBJ1-3	TRBV19	NA	NA	TGTGCCAGTAGTATGGGGACGGGGCTCTCTGGAAACACCATATATTTT	CASSMGTGLSGNTIYF
TRBJ1-6	TRBV4-2	once	NA	TGTGCCAGCAGCCAAGTAGCAGGGGCAGGTGGGAATTCACCCCTCCACTTT	CASSQVAGAGGNSPLHF
TRBJ1-1	TRBV5-4	NA	NA	TGTGCCAGCAGCTCAAAGCTCCAAATGGAAGCTTTCTTT	CASSSKLQMEAFF
TRBJ2-7	TRBV12-3/TRBV12-4	NA	NA	TGTGCCAGCTTAGGGTCGACGGGCTACGAGCAGTACTTC	CASLGSTGYEQYF
TRBJ1-2	TRBV5-1	NA	TRBD1	TGCGCCAGCAGCCCTGGACAGGTCAACTATGGCTACACCTTC	CASSPGQVNYGYTF